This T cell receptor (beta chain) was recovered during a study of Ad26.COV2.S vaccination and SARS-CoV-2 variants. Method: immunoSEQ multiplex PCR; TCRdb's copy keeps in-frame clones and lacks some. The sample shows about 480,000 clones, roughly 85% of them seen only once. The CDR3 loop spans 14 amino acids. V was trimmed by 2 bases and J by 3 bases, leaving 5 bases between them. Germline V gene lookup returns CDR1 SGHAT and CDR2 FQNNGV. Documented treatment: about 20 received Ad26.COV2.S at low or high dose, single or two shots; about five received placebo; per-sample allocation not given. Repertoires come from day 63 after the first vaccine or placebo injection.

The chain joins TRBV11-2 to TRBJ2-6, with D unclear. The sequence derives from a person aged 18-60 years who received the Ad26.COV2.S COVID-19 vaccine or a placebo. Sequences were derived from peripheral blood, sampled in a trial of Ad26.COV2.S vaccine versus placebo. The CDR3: CASSLRVGANVLTF. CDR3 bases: TGTGCCAGCAGCTTAAGGGTTGGGGCCAACGTCCTGACTTTC.